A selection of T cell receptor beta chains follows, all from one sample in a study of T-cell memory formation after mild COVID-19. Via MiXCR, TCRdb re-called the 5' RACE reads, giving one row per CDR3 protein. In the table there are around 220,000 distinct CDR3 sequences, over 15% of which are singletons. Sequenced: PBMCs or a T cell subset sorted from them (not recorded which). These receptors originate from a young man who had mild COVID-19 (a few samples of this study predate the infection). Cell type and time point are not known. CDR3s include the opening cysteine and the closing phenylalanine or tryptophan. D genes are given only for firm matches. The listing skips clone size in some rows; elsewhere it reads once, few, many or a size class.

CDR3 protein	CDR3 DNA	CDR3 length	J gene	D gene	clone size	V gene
CASSTPGQGADTQYF	TGCGCCAGCAGCACACCGGGACAGGGGGCAGATACGCAGTATTTT	15	TRBJ2-3	TRBD1	few	TRBV5-1
CASSAPGQVNTEAFF	TGTGCCAGCAGCGCGCCGGGACAGGTGAACACTGAAGCTTTCTTT	15	TRBJ1-1	TRBD1	few	TRBV7-9
CASSLVPDSNQPQHF	TGCGCCAGCAGCTTGGTACCAGATAGCAATCAGCCCCAGCATTTT	15	TRBJ1-5	.	few	TRBV5-1
CASTRDSGEQFF	TGTGCCAGTACCCGGGACAGCGGGGAGCAGTTCTTC	12	TRBJ2-1	.	few	TRBV2
CASSQGGLAGPDTQYF	TGTGCCAGCAGCCAAGGGGGCCTAGCGGGGCCAGATACGCAGTATTTT	16	TRBJ2-3	TRBD2	.	TRBV4-2
CASGQDTNTGELFF	TGTGCCAGTGGGCAGGACACTAACACCGGGGAGCTGTTTTTT	14	TRBJ2-2	.	.	TRBV7-9
CASSVGLAYTDTQYF	TGTGCCAGCAGCGTAGGACTAGCGTACACAGATACGCAGTATTTT	15	TRBJ2-3	TRBD2	few	TRBV3-1
CASSLGQEHSPLHF	TGCGCCAGCAGCCTGGGACAGGAGCATTCACCCCTCCACTTT	14	TRBJ1-6	TRBD1	few	TRBV5-1
CASSKTGLETQYF	TGTGCCAGCAGCAAGACAGGGTTAGAGACCCAGTACTTC	13	TRBJ2-5	TRBD1	.	TRBV7-2
CASSSSPGTHNTQYF	TGTGCTAGCAGCTCCTCACCTGGGACTCACAATACGCAGTATTTT	15	TRBJ2-3	.	.	TRBV7-7
CASSQGSAGMIIGSEQFF	TGCGCCAGCAGCCAAGGATCAGCGGGGATGATTATTGGGTCTGAGCAGTTCTTC	18	TRBJ2-1	TRBD2	.	TRBV4-3
CASSQISGLKETQYF	TGTGCCAGCAGCCAAATTTCGGGGCTAAAAGAGACCCAGTACTTC	15	TRBJ2-5	.	few	TRBV27
CASSPRGSYNEQFF	TGTGCCAGCAGTCCGCGGGGCTCCTACAATGAGCAGTTCTTC	14	TRBJ2-1	.	.	TRBV7-2
CASSSGMSGSPLHF	TGCGCCAGCAGTTCCGGGATGTCGGGTTCACCCCTCCACTTT	14	TRBJ1-6	.	few	TRBV5-1
CASSHRPDWTNEQFF	TGCGCCAGCAGTCATCGACCTGACTGGACAAATGAGCAGTTCTTC	15	TRBJ2-1	.	many	TRBV5-1
CASSSTVGDPLTEAFF	TGCGCCAGCAGCTCAACAGTGGGCGACCCGCTAACTGAAGCTTTCTTT	16	TRBJ1-1	.	few	TRBV5-1
CATPGGRTNEKLFF	TGTGCCACCCCAGGAGGGAGGACTAATGAAAAACTGTTTTTT	14	TRBJ1-4	.	few	TRBV7-9
CASSPSDNSPLHF	TGTGCCAGCTCACCCTCAGATAATTCACCCCTCCACTTT	13	TRBJ1-6	.	few	TRBV18
CASSSMWVEETQYF	TGTGCCAGCAGCTCAATGTGGGTAGAAGAGACCCAGTACTTC	14	TRBJ2-5	.	few	TRBV5-5
CASSPTDSGANVLTF	TGCGCCAGCAGCCCTACAGACTCTGGGGCCAACGTCCTGACTTTC	15	TRBJ2-6	.	many	TRBV5-1
CSASQLAKNIQYF	TGCAGTGCTAGTCAGTTAGCCAAAAACATTCAGTACTTC	13	TRBJ2-4	.	many	TRBV20-1
CASSFLAPQNIQYF	TGTGCCAGCAGCTTCCTAGCACCTCAAAACATTCAGTACTTC	14	TRBJ2-4	.	few	TRBV7-2
CASSLMGKETQYF	TGTGCCAGCAGCTTGATGGGCAAAGAGACCCAGTACTTC	13	TRBJ2-5	.	.	TRBV5-4
CASSFSTGADTEAFF	TGTGCCAGCAGTTTCTCGACAGGGGCCGACACTGAAGCTTTCTTT	15	TRBJ1-1	TRBD1	.	TRBV6-5
CASSPTGTSLYTGELFF	TGTGCCAGCAGCCCGACCGGGACTAGCCTGTACACCGGGGAGCTGTTTTTT	17	TRBJ2-2	TRBD2	.	TRBV3-1
CSAPRGTSGETQYF	TGCAGTGCTCCGCGGGGGACCTCCGGCGAGACCCAGTACTTC	14	TRBJ2-5	TRBD2	.	TRBV20-1
CASSAGTRNTEAFF	TGTGCCAGCAGCGCCGGGACAAGAAACACTGAAGCTTTCTTT	14	TRBJ1-1	.	many	TRBV12-3/TRBV12-4
CASSTTTTSTDTQCF	TGTGCCAGCAGTACCACGACTACGAGCACAGATACGCAGTGTTTT	15	TRBJ2-3	.	.	TRBV6-2/TRBV6-3
CASSPSGLSSQFF	TGTGCCAGCTCCCCCTCGGGACTCTCTTCCCAGTTCTTC	13	TRBJ2-1	.	.	TRBV5-8
CASSQQVLDYGYTF	TGCGCCAGCAGCCAACAGGTCCTAGACTATGGCTACACCTTC	14	TRBJ1-2	.	once	TRBV4-3
CASSLGQGDYNEQFF	TGTGCCAGCAGCTTAGGACAGGGAGACTACAATGAGCAGTTCTTC	15	TRBJ2-1	TRBD1	few	TRBV7-2